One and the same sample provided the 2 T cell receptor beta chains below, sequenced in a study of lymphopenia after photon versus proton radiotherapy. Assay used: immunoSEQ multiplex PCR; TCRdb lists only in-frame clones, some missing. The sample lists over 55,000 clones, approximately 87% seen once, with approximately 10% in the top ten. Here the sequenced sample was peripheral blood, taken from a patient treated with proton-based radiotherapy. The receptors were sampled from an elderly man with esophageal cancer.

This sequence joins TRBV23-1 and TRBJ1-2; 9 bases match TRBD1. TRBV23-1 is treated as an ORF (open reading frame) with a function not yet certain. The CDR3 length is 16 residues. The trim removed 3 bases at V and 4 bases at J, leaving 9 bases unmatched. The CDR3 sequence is CASSQPPGTGSYGYTF. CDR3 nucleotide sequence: TGCGCCAGCAGTCAGCCGCCCGGGACAGGGTCCTATGGCTACACCTTC.

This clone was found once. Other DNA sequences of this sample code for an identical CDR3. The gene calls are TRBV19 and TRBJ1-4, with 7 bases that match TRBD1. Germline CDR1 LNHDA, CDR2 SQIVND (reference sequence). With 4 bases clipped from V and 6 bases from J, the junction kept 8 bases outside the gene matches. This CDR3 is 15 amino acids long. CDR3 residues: CASSSTGAPDEKLFF. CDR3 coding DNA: TGTGCCAGTAGTAGTACAGGGGCACCGGATGAAAAACTGTTTTTT.